The clone carrying this T cell receptor (beta chain) was seen a few times. Its antigen is undetermined. Each donor gave roughly 10 milliliters of peripheral blood. The data were taken from a study of blood T cells in healthy people across ages. Study conclusions and caveats: Long-lived and aged donors differed, with more naive CD4+ cells and higher diversity in the long-lived.

V was shortened by 3 bases and J by 6 bases, with 11 bases between the two germline ends. This CDR3 has 12 amino acids. CDR1 is DFQATT and CDR2 is SNEGSKA in the germline V gene (reference sequence). PCR was performed a second time for roughly 7 to 11 cycles using a sample-barcoded 5' primer and a J-beta primer mix. TCRdb passed the 5' RACE reads through MiXCR, listing each CDR3 protein once. The repertoire consists of about 1,400,000 distinct CDR3 sequences, with 55% to 75% occurring once and the leading ten covering 5.5% to 8%. This clonotype was sampled from a man aged 18 to 30 in good health. The chain combines TRBV20-1 with TRBJ1-2; D not resolved. Sequencing was done on a sample of blood. Written as DNA, the CDR3 is TGCAGTGCTAGTTTAATGACGGATGGCTACACCTTC. Translated, it gives CSASLMTDGYTF.